This passage covers 13 T cell receptor beta chains from one sample sequenced in a study of cytomegalovirus exposure and HLA in healthy donors. This PCR relied on a set of 60 Vbeta primers and 13 Jbeta primers. Clones were read by immunoSEQ multiplex PCR, and TCRdb kept only the in-frame ones, dropping some. The sample has 65,000 to 90,000 clones; around 80% are singletons. Sequenced input: PBMCs. These receptors all come from a man between 18 and 35 years old in good health and CMV-seronegative.

The chain has TRBV27 and TRBJ2-7; 8 nucleotides agree with TRBD1. Germline V gene sequence: CDR1 MNHEY, CDR2 SMNVEV (reference sequence). The CDR3 covers 15 residues. V shed 5 bases and J 4 bases; nucleotides not matched to a gene: 10. The CDR3 sequence is CASSLTSGGIYEQYF. The DNA of the CDR3 is TGTGCCAGCAGTCTTACATCAGGGGGCATATACGAGCAGTACTTC.

The rearrangement links TRBV10-1 to TRBJ2-3, with 9 bases identical to TRBD1. The CDR3 has 16 residues. The trim removed 1 base at V and 3 bases at J, leaving 5 bases unmatched. From germline, CDR1 is WNHNN and CDR2 SYGVQD (reference sequence). Here the CDR3 reads CASSEFGTGRTDTQYF. CDR3 nucleotides: TGCGCCAGCAGTGAGTTCGGGACAGGGAGGACAGATACGCAGTATTTT.

This chain joins TRBV29-1 and TRBJ1-1; 8 bases fit TRBD1. Germline CDR1 SQVTM, CDR2 ANQGSEA. The CDR3 length is 13 residues. Unmatched junction bases numbered 9, after V lost 6 bases and J lost 6 bases. CDR3 amino acids: CSVIKQGGAEAFF. DNA for the CDR3: TGCAGCGTAATCAAACAGGGGGGGGCTGAAGCTTTCTTT. Combining the CDR3 with reference TRBV29-1 and TRBJ1-1 gives the whole variable domain SAVISQKPSRDICQRGTSLTIQCQVDSQVTMMFWYRQQPGQSLTLIATANQGSEATYESGFVIDKFPISRPNLTFSTLTVSNMSPEDSSIYLCSVIKQGGAEAFFGQGTRLTVV.

This sequence joins TRBV6-1 and TRBJ1-2, with 10 bases fitting TRBD1. The CDR3 consists of 14 residues. Per the germline V gene, CDR1 is MNHNS and CDR2 is SASEGT. Trimming cost V 4 bases and J 7 bases; bases outside gene matches: 6. For the CDR3, the DNA is TGTGCCAGCAGTGTGGACAGGGGGTTGGTTGGCTACACCTTC. Encoded protein: CASSVDRGLVGYTF.

The J gene is TRBJ2-3, the V gene TRBV2; D remains unclear. The germline CDR1 and CDR2 sequences are SNHLY and FYNNEI. The CDR3 sequence is 13 residues long. V was clipped by 6 bases and J by 2 bases, with 9 bases between them. The CDR3 bases are TGTGCCAGCAGCATCAATCCCACAGATACGCAGTATTTT. Its translation: CASSINPTDTQYF.

The J gene is TRBJ2-2, the V gene TRBV30; no clear D. CDR3 length equals 13 residues. Between the trimmed V and J ends, which lost 4 bases and 3 bases, there was a span of 9 bases. In germline, CDR1 is GTSNPN, CDR2 SVGIG (reference sequence). The CDR3 loop reads CAWTIVDTGELFF. CDR3 nucleotides: TGTGCCTGGACTATAGTGGACACCGGGGAGCTGTTTTTT. Complete variable domain (other parts from reference TRBV30 and TRBJ2-2): SQTIHQWPATLVQPVGSPLSLECTVEGTSNPNLYWYRQAAGRGLQLLFYSVGIGQISSEVPQNLSASRPQDRQFILSSKKLLLSDSGFYLCAWTIVDTGELFFGEGSRLTVL.

This chain links TRBV4-2 with TRBJ1-2; the match to TRBD1 covers 9 bases. CDR3 size: 15 residues. The V gene end was trimmed by 4 bases and the J gene end by 6 bases; junction bases not matched to a gene: 9. The V gene's germline CDR1 is LGHNA and CDR2 YNFKEQ. The CDR3 nucleotides are TGTGCCAGCAGCCGCGGGGACAGGGAATTCCATGGCTACACCTTC. It codes for CASSRGDREFHGYTF.

This clone appeared once. J is TRBJ2-7 and V is TRBV7-9; a weak D match, TRBD1 (5 bases). The V and J ends lost 1 base and 0 bases respectively, with 10 bases between them. This CDR3 region has 15 residues. Looked up from germline, CDR1 is SEHNR and CDR2 is FQNEAQ (reference sequence). This chain's CDR3 is CASSLDRTFSYEQYF. In DNA form, the CDR3 reads TGTGCCAGCAGCTTAGATCGGACATTCTCCTACGAGCAGTACTTC.

V and J are TRBV28 and TRBJ2-1; D unresolved. The CDR3 contains 15 residues. Germline lookup yields CDR1 MDHEN and CDR2 SYDVKM. Trimming pared 6 bases from V and 2 bases from J, leaving 14 bases between. In nucleotides, the CDR3 is TGTGCCAGCAGGGCTCTTGGTTTGCCCTACAATGAGCAGTTCTTC. As protein: CASRALGLPYNEQFF.

The J gene is TRBJ2-3, the V gene TRBV4-2; the D is unclear. From germline, CDR1 is LGHNA and CDR2 YNFKEQ. The CDR3 has 13 amino acids. Deletions cut 2 bases from V and 2 bases from J, with 5 bases between. This CDR3 is CASSQSSTDTQYF. The CDR3 DNA sequence: TGTGCCAGCAGCCAATCATCCACAGATACGCAGTATTTT.

In its sample, this clone was seen a few times. The CDR3 nucleotides read TGCAGCGTTGATTTACGACTTGTACAACTGTTTTTT. Amino acids: CSVDLRLVQLFF. The chain carries TRBV29-1 and TRBJ1-4; D is unresolved. The length of the CDR3 is 12 residues. Germline CDR1 SQVTM, CDR2 ANQGSEA. Trimming stripped 3 bases from V and 12 bases from J, with 14 bases between.

The chain couples TRBV7-2 to TRBJ2-3; the D gene is possibly TRBD2 (7 bases). This CDR3 has 15 residues. Germline CDR1 SGHTA, CDR2 FQGNSA. Between the trimmed V and J ends, which lost 1 base and 4 bases, there was a span of 12 bases. CDR3 coding DNA: TGTGCCAGCAGCTTAGAAGGGGGGGCCCCAGATACGCAGTATTTT. It codes for CASSLEGGAPDTQYF.

The chain joins TRBV19 to TRBJ1-1, with 7 positions matching TRBD1. J was trimmed by 1 base and V by 1 base; bases with no gene match: 6. CDR3 length equals 16 residues. The V gene's germline CDR1 is LNHDA and CDR2 SQIVND (reference sequence). The CDR3 sequence: CASSIVGGQKNTEAFF. The CDR3, as DNA: TGTGCCAGTAGTATAGTGGGGGGACAGAAGAACACTGAAGCTTTCTTT. The variable domain in full, with the rest retrieved from reference TRBV19 and TRBJ1-1, is DGGITQSPKYLFRKEGQNVTLSCEQNLNHDAMYWYRQDPGQGLRLIYYSQIVNDFQKGDIAEGYSVSREKKESFPLTVTSAQKNPTAFYLCASSIVGGQKNTEAFFGQGTRLTVV.